The TCR beta chain under discussion was sequenced for a study of blood T cell repertoires in COVID-19. Study overall: Whether acute or convalescent, the COVID-19 samples came from the United States, Italy and Spain. PBMCs, B-cell-depleted T cells, or T cells were the source of the cDNA or gDNA that made up the material.

Per the original methods: Reference gene primers were amplified, and this amplification served to estimate nucleated cell counts. The data were produced by immunoSEQ multiplex PCR, yet TCRdb's version contains in-frame clones alone and is incomplete. V and J calls and clone size come straight from that table; D and trimming were deduced from the DNA. The sample has 100,000 or so clones; 75% to 90% are singletons. Seattle patient enrollment occurred during active infection, with longitudinal follow-up thereafter. V lost 2 bases and J lost 0; bases outside the gene matches: 5. The V gene's germline CDR1 is KGHDR and CDR2 SFDVKD. This CDR3 region has 17 residues.

The TCR originated in a woman in her fifties or sixties with COVID-19, enrolled during active disease. Sequences were obtained from peripheral blood. The chain employs TRBV24-1 and TRBJ2-3; 9 bases align to TRBD2. CDR3 in DNA: TGTGCCACCAGTGATTGGGGTAGCGGGGGAAGCACAGATACGCAGTATTTT. Encoded protein: CATSDWGSGGSTDTQYF.